The 14 T cell receptor beta chains below come from one sample, sequenced in a study of shared clonotypes between healthy human individuals. Sequencing used immunoSEQ multiplex PCR; TCRdb keeps in-frame clones, though not all of them. This sample has about 710,000 clones, with 55% to 75% found just once. Sequenced sample: memory CD4+ T cells sorted from blood. Regarding subset: CD45RA-negative fraction. The receptors derive from a woman in her 30s in good health.

This chain joins TRBV7-3 and TRBJ2-2; the match to TRBD2 covers 14 bases. The CDR3 extends over 18 amino acids. Germline loops: CDR1 SGHTA, CDR2 FQGTGA. V shed 3 bases, J shed 3 bases, and the junction held 6 bases outside the gene matches. Here the CDR3 DNA reads TGTGCCAGCAGCTTCCAGGGACTAGCGGGAGTTGACACCGGGGAGCTGTTTTTT. It encodes CASSFQGLAGVDTGELFF.

This clone was seen once. The V gene is TRBV27, the J gene TRBJ2-1; unclear D gene. The CDR3 loop spans 16 amino acids. V gave up 1 base and J gave up 4 bases, with 14 bases separating them. CDR1 is MNHEY, CDR2 SMNVEV, per germline (reference sequence). This CDR3 is CASSLWIGAAYNEQFF. The CDR3 nucleotides read TGTGCCAGCAGTTTATGGATAGGAGCCGCTTACAATGAGCAGTTCTTC.

This chain links TRBV19 with TRBJ2-1; D is unclear. The germline V gene has CDR1 LNHDA and CDR2 SQIVND (reference sequence). CDR3 size: 12 residues. V lost 3 bases to trimming and J lost 7 bases, with 7 bases between them. This chain's CDR3 is CASSIPRNEQFF. Here the CDR3 DNA reads TGTGCCAGTAGTATCCCCAGGAATGAGCAGTTCTTC.

The DNA of the CDR3 is TGTGCCAGCTCCTCTTCGCGTTCGGCTTTCTTT. Translation gives CASSSSRSAFF. The gene calls are TRBV18 and TRBJ1-1; D not resolved. Trimming removed 6 bases from V and 11 bases from J, with 13 bases in between. The CDR3 spans 11 residues. CDR1 is KGHSH and CDR2 is LQKENI in the germline V gene.

This clone has a single count. The CDR3 sequence is CASTLPGAGVIPQHF. The CDR3, as DNA: TGTGCCAGCACCCTCCCAGGGGCGGGGGTTATACCCCAGCATTTT. The rearrangement links TRBV28 to TRBJ1-5; perhaps TRBD1 as D (6 bases). Trimming shortened V by 7 bases and J by 10 bases, and 23 bases separated the two germline ends. The CDR3 contains 15 residues. The germline gives CDR1 MDHEN, CDR2 SYDVKM. Complete variable domain (other parts from reference TRBV28 and TRBJ1-5): DVKVTQSSRYLVKRTGEKVFLECVQDMDHENMFWYRQDPGLGLRLIYFSYDVKMKEKGDIPEGYSVSREKKERFSLILESASTNQTSMYLCASTLPGAGVIPQHFGDGTRLSIL.

The chain has TRBV27 and TRBJ1-3; D not certain. From germline, CDR1 is MNHEY and CDR2 SMNVEV (reference sequence). Trimming shortened V by 4 bases and J by 0 bases, and 10 bases separated the two germline ends. This CDR3 has 15 amino acids. The CDR3 DNA reads TGTGCCAGCAGTTCGACGGGGTCCTCTGGAAACACCATATATTTT. The encoded protein is CASSSTGSSGNTIYF.

J is TRBJ1-2 and V is TRBV6-1, with a possible D match to TRBD1 (5 bases). The CDR3 loop spans 12 amino acids. The germline V and J ends were trimmed by 5 bases and 8 bases, with 12 bases remaining between them. Germline V CDR1 and CDR2: MNHNS, SASEGT. The CDR3 reads CASSYGGSGYTF. The CDR3 coding sequence is TGTGCCAGCAGTTATGGGGGTTCCGGCTACACCTTC.

The chain employs TRBV5-8 and TRBJ1-1; weak D call: TRBD1 (5 bases). Germline V gene data show CDR1 as SGHTS and CDR2 as YDEGEE. The CDR3 spans 15 residues. V was trimmed by 3 bases and J by 4 bases, leaving 16 bases between them. The CDR3: CASSSGDSSGTEAFF. DNA of the CDR3: TGTGCCAGCAGCTCGGGGGACTCCTCTGGCACTGAAGCTTTCTTT.

The sample holds a few counts of this clone. The sample has other DNA sequences that encode this CDR3 too. The chain employs TRBV28 and TRBJ1-4, with 10 bases that match TRBD1. Germline assignment: CDR1 MDHEN and CDR2 SYDVKM. The CDR3 length is 15 residues. The trim removed 6 bases at V and 8 bases at J, leaving 9 bases unmatched. The CDR3 bases are TGTGCCAGCAGCGCACCGGGACAGGGGAAAGAAAAACTGTTTTTT. This translates into CASSAPGQGKEKLFF.

This chain joins TRBV9 and TRBJ2-3, with D unresolved. Trimming shortened V by 0 bases and J by 6 bases, and 11 bases separated the two germline ends. From germline, CDR1 is SGDLS and CDR2 YYNGEE. This CDR3 region has 14 residues. In DNA, the CDR3 is TGTGCCAGCAGCGTAGTAGCCCAACGGGATACGCAGTATTTT. Its translation is CASSVVAQRDTQYF.

The CDR3 DNA reads as TGTGCCAGCAGTTACTCGACTATGAGGGCCGAGGGAGGCTACACCTTC. This gives the protein CASSYSTMRAEGGYTF. The rearrangement uses TRBV6-5 and TRBJ1-2; no clear D. The CDR3 is 16 amino acids. Germline loops: CDR1 MNHEY, CDR2 SVGAGI. Trimming removed 0 bases from V and 8 bases from J, with 19 bases in between.

On this clone itself: At the DNA level, this CDR3 is encoded by other sequences in the same sample as well. This chain joins TRBV5-1 and TRBJ2-2; 8 nucleotides align to TRBD1. In germline, CDR1 is SGHRS, CDR2 YFSETQ. Trimming at V came to 4 bases and at J to 7 bases, leaving 6 bases not matched to a gene. This CDR3 has 14 residues. CDR3 sequence (DNA): TGCGCCAGCAGCCTGGGACAGGAGCACGGGGAGCTGTTTTTT. Translating gives CASSLGQEHGELFF.

This clone was observed a handful of times. This sample also contains other DNA sequences that code for the same CDR3. The chain recombines TRBV19 with TRBJ2-5; the D is unclear. Germline CDR1 is LNHDA and CDR2 is SQIVND (reference sequence). V shed 6 bases and J shed 0 bases, with 5 bases lying between them. This CDR3 is 12 amino acids long. CDR3 DNA: TGTGCCAGTAGGGGGTACCAAGAGACCCAGTACTTC. Amino acid sequence: CASRGYQETQYF.

CDR3 in DNA: TGTGCCAGCAGCGCCCGGGACAGGCGCACCGGGGAGCTGTTTTTT. It yields the protein CASSARDRRTGELFF. The gene calls are TRBV9 and TRBJ2-2; 8 bases line up with TRBD1. V was pared by 3 bases and J by 4 bases, with 5 bases of the junction left unmatched. The CDR3 covers 15 residues. The germline gives CDR1 SGDLS, CDR2 YYNGEE.